This passage covers 10 T cell receptor beta chains from one sample sequenced in a study of T-cell memory formation after mild COVID-19. MiXCR, applied by TCRdb to the 5' RACE reads, yields one record per CDR3 protein. The sample lists 350,000 to 550,000 distinct CDR3 sequences, more than 15% occurring once. The sample comprised PBMCs or a T cell subset sorted from them (not recorded which). The origin of the receptors is a man between 18 and 35 years old who had mild COVID-19 (a few samples of this study predate the infection). Cell type and time point are not known.

The chain joins TRBV5-1 to TRBJ2-3, with 9 bases fitting TRBD2. The CDR3 totals 14 residues. Germline CDR1 is SGHRS and CDR2 is YFSETQ. J gave up 4 bases and V 2 bases, and 2 bases lay outside the gene matches. CDR3 coding DNA: TGCGCCAGCAGCTTCAGCGGGGGGTCAGATACGCAGTATTTT. As protein: CASSFSGGSDTQYF.

The V gene is TRBV28, the J gene TRBJ1-4; TRBD1 agrees at 7 bases. Germline loops: CDR1 MDHEN, CDR2 SYDVKM. With 5 bases clipped from V and 0 bases from J, the junction kept 9 bases outside the gene matches. This CDR3 has 17 amino acids. CDR3 amino acids: CASSPAPGQATNEKLFF. In nucleotides, the CDR3 is TGTGCCAGCAGTCCCGCCCCCGGACAGGCAACTAATGAAAAACTGTTTTTT.

This clonotype was seen a few times. This chain links TRBV7-9 with TRBJ2-7; 10 bases align to TRBD1. The V segment lost 4 bases and the J segment 2 bases; nucleotides outside the gene matches: 5. The CDR3 length is 15 residues. Germline V gives CDR1 SEHNR, CDR2 FQNEAQ (reference sequence). Written as DNA, the CDR3 is TGTGCCAGCAGCTCCGGGACAGGGGTCACCTACGAGCAGTACGTC. Translating it yields CASSSGTGVTYEQYV.

This chain uses TRBV24-1 with TRBJ2-3; weak D call: TRBD2 (7 bases). Germline loops: CDR1 KGHDR, CDR2 SFDVKD. V shed 4 bases and J shed 5 bases, with 12 bases lying between them. This CDR3 has 14 residues. The CDR3 DNA reads as TGTGCCACCAGTGACGGGGGGCCGGGAGATACGCAGTATTTT. Residues: CATSDGGPGDTQYF.

The rearrangement links TRBV7-9 to TRBJ2-1; TRBD2 matches at 7 bases. The CDR3 totals 15 residues. CDR1 and CDR2 (germline): SEHNR, FQNEAQ (reference sequence). J was trimmed by 6 bases and V by 0 bases; bases with no gene match: 5. CDR3 region: CASSLAIAGGNEQFF. The CDR3 DNA reads as TGTGCCAGCAGCTTAGCAATAGCGGGCGGCAATGAGCAGTTCTTC.

The chain is built from TRBV10-3 and TRBJ2-1, with TRBD2 as a possible D gene (7 bases). CDR3 length: 12 residues. V lost 8 bases and J lost 9, with 14 bases in between. CDR1 and CDR2 from the germline V gene are ENHRY and SYGVKD. The CDR3, as DNA: TGTGCCATCGGGGAGGGGGTTTCTGAGCAGTTCTTC. Translation: CAIGEGVSEQFF.

This clonotype was recorded a few times. The V call is TRBV28, the J call TRBJ2-7; D perhaps matches TRBD2 (7 bases). Germline-derived CDR1 and CDR2 are MDHEN and SYDVKM. This CDR3 contains 13 residues. Deletions cut 5 bases from V and 5 bases from J, with 13 bases between. The CDR3 region is CASSPSGGHEQYV. The CDR3 region has the DNA TGTGCCAGCAGTCCGTCGGGGGGCCACGAGCAGTACGTC.

This clonotype was found a few times. This rearrangement joins TRBV6-5 to TRBJ1-4; D is unresolved. V was shortened by 0 bases and J by 8 bases, with 10 bases between the two germline ends. Germline-derived CDR1 and CDR2 are MNHEY and SVGAGI. The CDR3 totals 14 residues. As DNA, the CDR3 is TGTGCCAGCAGTTACTCACCCATCGGAGAAAAACTGTTTTTT. It codes for CASSYSPIGEKLFF.

The rearrangement uses TRBV6-6 and TRBJ1-1, with D possibly being TRBD1 (6 bases). Germline-derived CDR1 and CDR2 are MNHNY and SVGAGI (reference sequence). The CDR3 has 14 amino acids. V was clipped by 5 bases and J by 5 bases, with 15 bases between them. CDR3 sequence reads: CASSQQGQGTEAFF. As DNA, the CDR3 is TGTGCCAGCAGTCAACAGGGCCAGGGAACTGAAGCTTTCTTT.

The chain is built from TRBV11-3 and TRBJ1-1; D gene ambiguous. Per germline, CDR1 SGHNT and CDR2 YENEEA. This CDR3 is 14 amino acids long. V dropped 5 bases and J dropped 3 bases, with 13 bases sitting between them. For the CDR3, the DNA is TGTGCCAGCAGCCAAGGAGGAGGCGACACTGAAGCTTTCTTT. This translates into CASSQGGGDTEAFF.